Below, 14 T cell receptor beta chains from the same sample are listed, as sequenced in a study of CD8 T cells in Susac syndrome. It was with random hexamers that roughly 0.45 to 1 ug RNA was reverse transcribed. One entry per CDR3 protein results from TCRdb running MiXCR on the immunoSEQ multiplex PCR reads. In the table there are about 300,000 distinct CDR3 sequences, around 84% of which are singletons. Sequenced material: CD8+ T cells from PBMCs. These TCRs come from a human donor with multiple sclerosis.

The chain combines TRBV20-1 with TRBJ2-7, with TRBD2 matching 9 bases. The CDR3 sequence is 15 residues long. V lost 0 bases and J lost 0; bases outside the gene matches: 3. Germline assignment: CDR1 DFQATT and CDR2 SNEGSKA (reference sequence). CDR3 bases: TGCAGTGCTAGAGAGCTAGCGGGGAACTCCTACGAGCAGTACTTC. Translated: CSARELAGNSYEQYF.

V usage is TRBV18 and J usage is TRBJ1-5; D is perhaps TRBD1 (6 bases). V shed 5 bases and J shed 7 bases, with 21 bases lying between them. The CDR3 length is 16 residues. Germline V gene lookup returns CDR1 KGHSH and CDR2 LQKENI. CDR3 coding DNA: TGTGCCAGCTCAGGCACATACAGGGCTCCTAGGCAGCCCCAGCATTTT. It yields the protein CASSGTYRAPRQPQHF. Based on the CDR3 plus reference TRBV18 and TRBJ1-5, the full variable domain is NAGVMQNPRHLVRRRGQEARLRCSPMKGHSHVYWYRQLPEEGLKFMVYLQKENIIDESGMPKERFSAEFPKEGPSILRIQQVVRGDSAAYFCASSGTYRAPRQPQHFGDGTRLSIL.

The chain combines TRBV9 with TRBJ2-1; 7 nucleotides agree with TRBD2. Germline trimming cut 4 bases from V and 10 bases from J; bases unmatched to any gene: 11. The CDR3 spans 14 residues. Germline V gene sequence: CDR1 SGDLS, CDR2 YYNGEE. CDR3 in DNA: TGTGCCAGCAGCTTACCGGGGGGTAAGGACGAGCAGTTCTTC. Translating it yields CASSLPGGKDEQFF.

The V call is TRBV12-3 or TRBV12-4, the J call TRBJ2-7; D perhaps matches TRBD2 (5 bases). This CDR3 is built from 14 residues. V lost 3 bases, J lost 0 bases, and 9 bases lay in between. In DNA form, the CDR3 reads TGTGCCAGCAGTTTTATTGGACTCTCCTACGAGCAGTACTTC. As protein: CASSFIGLSYEQYF.

J is TRBJ2-7 and V is TRBV28; D is perhaps TRBD2 (6 bases). Germline assignment: CDR1 MDHEN and CDR2 SYDVKM. The CDR3 is made up of 12 amino acids. Between the trimmed V and J ends, which lost 4 bases and 6 bases, there was a span of 10 bases. Here the CDR3 reads CASSYTSSEQYF. CDR3 sequence (DNA): TGTGCCAGCAGTTATACTAGCTCCGAGCAGTACTTC.

The genes are TRBV27 and TRBJ2-2, with 10 bases aligning to TRBD2. The trim removed 2 bases at V and 5 bases at J, leaving 8 bases unmatched. CDR1 MNHEY and CDR2 SMNVEV come from the germline V gene (reference sequence). The CDR3 is 17 amino acids. DNA for the CDR3: TGTGCCAGCAGTTTAAAGCCCAGACTAGCGGGTACCGGGGAGCTGTTTTTT. This translates into CASSLKPRLAGTGELFF.

The rearrangement links TRBV13 to TRBJ1-4, with no clear D. V dropped 3 bases and J dropped 7 bases, with 6 bases sitting between them. CDR1 is PRHDT, CDR2 FYEKMQ, per germline (reference sequence). The CDR3 has 12 amino acids. The CDR3 sequence is CASSFIGEKLFF. For the CDR3, the DNA is TGTGCCAGCAGCTTTATCGGTGAAAAACTGTTTTTT.

The J gene is TRBJ2-7, the V gene TRBV4-2, with 9 bases aligning to TRBD1. Unmatched junction bases numbered 6, after V lost 1 base and J lost 5 bases. Germline V CDR1 and CDR2: LGHNA, YNFKEQ. The CDR3 runs to 15 residues. CDR3 in DNA: TGTGCCAGCAGCCAAGGTCCGGGACAGGGTGACGAGCAGTACTTC. This gives the protein CASSQGPGQGDEQYF.

The genes are TRBV2 and TRBJ1-2; a weak D match, TRBD1 (5 bases). Per the germline V gene, CDR1 is SNHLY and CDR2 is FYNNEI. V lost 7 bases, J lost 5 bases, and 14 bases lay in between. This CDR3 comprises 13 residues. CDR3 residues: CASIEGRGYGYTF. The CDR3 bases are TGTGCCAGCATTGAGGGGAGGGGATATGGCTACACCTTC. The full variable domain, completed using reference TRBV2 and TRBJ1-2, is EPEVTQTPSHQVTQMGQEVILRCVPISNHLYFYWYRQILGQKVEFLVSFYNNEISEKSEIFDDQFSVERPDGSNFTLKIRSTKLEDSAMYFCASIEGRGYGYTFGSGTRLTVV.

The V call is TRBV7-9, the J call TRBJ2-5; 10 nucleotides align to TRBD2. CDR1 is SEHNR and CDR2 is FQNEAQ in the germline V gene (reference sequence). The length of the CDR3 is 17 residues. J lost 4 bases, V lost 0 bases, and 8 bases had no gene match. The CDR3 DNA follows: TGTGCCAGCAGCTTAGCGGGAGCGGGAGGGGAAGGAGAGACCCAGTACTTC. Translated, it gives CASSLAGAGGEGETQYF.

The CDR3 is CASSVAQKEQFF. The CDR3 DNA reads as TGTGCCAGCAGCGTAGCCCAAAAGGAGCAGTTCTTC. The V call is TRBV9, the J call TRBJ2-1; D gene ambiguous. V gave up 0 bases and J gave up 10 bases, with 8 bases separating them. Germline V gene data show CDR1 as SGDLS and CDR2 as YYNGEE. The CDR3 length is 12 residues.

V is TRBV28 and J is TRBJ1-5; unclear D gene. Germline V gene lookup returns CDR1 MDHEN and CDR2 SYDVKM. The ends were cut back, 3 bases at V and 5 bases at J, with 17 bases in the middle. This CDR3 contains 16 residues. CDR3 in DNA: TGTGCCAGCAGTTTGCGCAGTAACCTCTTTCATCAGCCCCAGCATTTT. Residues: CASSLRSNLFHQPQHF.

The V gene is TRBV4-2, the J gene TRBJ2-1; D gene uncertain. Trimming stripped 1 base from V and 3 bases from J, with 4 bases between. This CDR3 has 13 amino acids. Germline V CDR1 and CDR2: LGHNA, YNFKEQ. The CDR3 nucleotides read TGTGCCAGCAGCCAAGCAGGCTACAATGAGCAGTTCTTC. Amino acid sequence: CASSQAGYNEQFF.

In its sample, this clonotype was seen once. The genes are TRBV24-1 and TRBJ2-2; 8 bases agree with TRBD1. Germline-derived CDR1 and CDR2 are KGHDR and SFDVKD. V gave up 4 bases and J gave up 3 bases; unmatched junction bases: 6. This CDR3 is built from 16 residues. The CDR3 spells CATSETGTGYTGELFF. The CDR3 DNA sequence: TGTGCCACCAGTGAGACCGGGACAGGTTACACCGGGGAGCTGTTTTTT.